Following are 32 T cell receptor beta chains from one sample sequenced in a study of T cell responses to AZD1222 COVID-19 vaccine. Sequencing was performed with immunoSEQ multiplex PCR; in TCRdb, only in-frame clones are kept and a portion is missing. Of around 150,000 clones in the sample, around four fifths are singletons; the top ten hold roughly 4.3%. The source was peripheral blood, collected on day 0 of AZD1222 vaccination. The receptors originated from an adult in good health.

The rearrangement joins TRBV27 to TRBJ1-3; D gene uncertain. Trimming stripped 0 bases from V and 0 bases from J, with 3 bases between. This CDR3 spans 14 amino acids. From germline, CDR1 is MNHEY and CDR2 SMNVEV (reference sequence). The CDR3 coding sequence is TGTGCCAGCAGTTTATCTCCCTCTGGAAACACCATATATTTT. Its protein product is CASSLSPSGNTIYF.

The chain combines TRBV2 with TRBJ2-3; 9 bases fit TRBD2. Germline-derived CDR1 and CDR2 are SNHLY and FYNNEI. The CDR3 extends over 15 amino acids. The ends lost 5 bases at V and 1 base at J; junction bases unmatched: 4. The CDR3 loop is CASSFGGGGTDTQYF. As DNA, the CDR3 is TGTGCCAGCAGTTTCGGCGGGGGGGGCACAGATACGCAGTATTTT.

The chain combines TRBV18 with TRBJ1-1; 7 bases are a match to TRBD1. The CDR3 spans 15 residues. Germline trimming cut 6 bases from V and 4 bases from J; bases unmatched to any gene: 11. CDR1 and CDR2 (germline): KGHSH, LQKENI. CDR3 loop: CASSSATGKGTEAFF. Here the CDR3 DNA reads TGTGCCAGCTCTTCGGCGACAGGGAAGGGCACTGAAGCTTTCTTT.

The gene calls are TRBV4-1 and TRBJ1-1; D may be TRBD1 (5 bases). This CDR3 is 14 amino acids long. CDR1 and CDR2 from the germline V gene are MGHRA and YSYEKL. The V gene lost 1 base and the J gene lost 3 bases, with 9 bases spanning the gap. CDR3 nucleotides: TGCGCCAGCAGCCAAGGGCCCAGGGACACTGAAGCTTTCTTT. Protein product: CASSQGPRDTEAFF.

CDR3 nucleotides: TGCGCCAGCAGCTTCGGACTTGGGGGGACTAATGAAAAACTGTTTTTT. Amino acids: CASSFGLGGTNEKLFF. The chain is built from TRBV5-1 and TRBJ1-4, with a weak D call TRBD1 (5 bases). From germline, CDR1 is SGHRS and CDR2 YFSETQ. This CDR3 comprises 16 residues. The ends were cut back, 2 bases at V and 2 bases at J, with 13 bases in the middle.

The chain recombines TRBV7-2 with TRBJ2-2; unclear D gene. The CDR3 runs 14 residues. Germline CDR1 and CDR2: SGHTA and FQGNSA. V gave up 1 base and J gave up 7 bases, with 10 bases separating them. CDR3 loop: CASSLGSVLGELFF. Here the CDR3 DNA reads TGTGCCAGCAGCTTAGGATCGGTCCTCGGGGAGCTGTTTTTT.

J is TRBJ1-5 and V is TRBV28; D uncertain. This CDR3 spans 16 amino acids. V was trimmed by 10 bases and J by 3 bases, leaving 22 bases between them. Per the germline V gene, CDR1 is MDHEN and CDR2 is SYDVKM. CDR3 nucleotides: TGTGCCACTACGAAGGTGCGCGGAACTCACAATCAGCCCCAGCATTTT. Translating gives CATTKVRGTHNQPQHF. Drawing the rest from reference TRBV28 and TRBJ1-5, the complete variable domain is DVKVTQSSRYLVKRTGEKVFLECVQDMDHENMFWYRQDPGLGLRLIYFSYDVKMKEKGDIPEGYSVSREKKERFSLILESASTNQTSMYLCATTKVRGTHNQPQHFGDGTRLSIL.

V and J are TRBV5-4 and TRBJ2-7; TRBD1 matches at 9 bases. The CDR3 covers 13 residues. After removal of 5 bases from V and 5 bases from J, the junction contained 5 bases not matched to a gene. Per the germline V gene, CDR1 is SGHNT and CDR2 is YYREEE (reference sequence). CDR3 loop: CASRAGTGNEQYF. The CDR3 coding sequence is TGTGCCAGCAGGGCCGGGACAGGGAACGAGCAGTACTTC.

The chain has TRBV23-1 and TRBJ1-5; 11 positions agree with TRBD1. TRBV23-1 carries the ORF label, with uncertain function. The CDR3 totals 16 residues. CDR3 bases: TGCATCCTCGGACAGGGGGCCTTCTGCGGCAATCAGCCCCAGCATTTT. Protein: CILGQGAFCGNQPQHF.

With regard to this clone: This sample also contains other DNA sequences that code for the same CDR3. This rearrangement joins TRBV19 to TRBJ1-2; 8 bases map to TRBD1. Per germline, CDR1 LNHDA and CDR2 SQIVND (reference sequence). The CDR3 runs 14 residues. V trimming: 2 bases; J trimming: 7 bases; junction bases outside the gene matches: 6. CDR3 amino acids: CASSIRQGAGGYTF. DNA of the CDR3: TGTGCCAGTAGTATACGGCAGGGGGCTGGTGGCTACACCTTC.

The chain joins TRBV10-2 to TRBJ2-5; D call uncertain. Trimming stripped 3 bases from V and 5 bases from J, with 10 bases between. Per germline, CDR1 WSHSY and CDR2 SAAADI. This CDR3 has 13 residues. The chain's CDR3 is CASSDSARETQYF. DNA for the CDR3: TGCGCCAGCAGTGACTCCGCGAGGGAGACCCAGTACTTC.

The V gene is TRBV28, the J gene TRBJ2-1; D ambiguous. This CDR3 is built from 14 residues. Germline V gene data show CDR1 as MDHEN and CDR2 as SYDVKM. V was shortened by 5 bases and J by 7 bases, with 15 bases between the two germline ends. The CDR3 reads CASSRMTVGNEQFF. Here the CDR3 DNA reads TGTGCCAGCAGTCGGATGACGGTAGGGAATGAGCAGTTCTTC.

This CDR3 reads CASSSLSGYGGTEAFF. For the CDR3, the DNA is TGCGCCAGCAGCTCACTCTCAGGGTACGGGGGCACTGAAGCTTTCTTT. The chain employs TRBV5-1 and TRBJ1-1; TRBD1 might be the D (5 bases). The V gene lost 3 bases and the J gene lost 4 bases, with 19 bases spanning the gap. Looked up from germline, CDR1 is SGHRS and CDR2 is YFSETQ. CDR3 length: 16 residues.

The CDR3 DNA is TGTGCCAGCAGCCCTATCTTTGTGGGGGGGACTTATGACCACAATGAGCAGTTCTTC. It codes for CASSPIFVGGTYDHNEQFF. The chain has TRBV5-8 and TRBJ2-1, with 7 nucleotides matching TRBD2. Trimming removed 4 bases from V and 5 bases from J; junction bases left unmatched: 21. CDR3 length: 19 amino acids. Per germline, CDR1 SGHTS and CDR2 YDEGEE.

The chain joins TRBV10-3 to TRBJ2-7; 7 bases fit TRBD1. Per germline, CDR1 ENHRY and CDR2 SYGVKD. The CDR3 runs to 13 residues. The junction had 1 base not matched to a gene; V was cut back by 0 bases and J by 5 bases. The CDR3 loop reads CAISESTGNEQYF. The CDR3 coding sequence is TGTGCCATCAGTGAGTCGACAGGGAACGAGCAGTACTTC.

The V gene is TRBV19, the J gene TRBJ2-5; D possibly uses TRBD1 or TRBD2 (5 bases each). The CDR3 is 15 amino acids. With 1 base removed from V and 3 bases from J, the gap between germline ends came to 12 bases. CDR1 and CDR2 (germline): LNHDA, SQIVND (reference sequence). The DNA for the CDR3 is TGTGCCAGTAGTATAGCTGGGACGGTGAAAGAGACCCAGTACTTC. This gives the protein CASSIAGTVKETQYF. Variable domain in full (rest from reference TRBV19 and TRBJ2-5): DGGITQSPKYLFRKEGQNVTLSCEQNLNHDAMYWYRQDPGQGLRLIYYSQIVNDFQKGDIAEGYSVSREKKESFPLTVTSAQKNPTAFYLCASSIAGTVKETQYFGPGTRLLVL.

This clone appeared a single time. This chain uses TRBV5-1 with TRBJ1-4, with 9 bases identical to TRBD1. This CDR3 spans 14 amino acids. V was clipped by 2 bases and J by 5 bases; unmatched bases: 1. Germline CDR1 reads SGHRS; CDR2 reads YFSETQ. The CDR3 sequence: CASSFGQGNEKLFF. The CDR3 coding sequence is TGCGCCAGCAGCTTCGGACAGGGGAATGAAAAACTGTTTTTT. The whole variable domain, filled in from reference TRBV5-1 and TRBJ1-4, reads KAGVTQTPRYLIKTRGQQVTLSCSPISGHRSVSWYQQTPGQGLQFLFEYFSETQRNKGNFPGRFSGRQFSNSRSEMNVSTLELGDSALYLCASSFGQGNEKLFFGSGTQLSVL.

Turning to this clone: This same CDR3 is encoded by further DNA sequences in the sample. The rearrangement uses TRBV18 and TRBJ1-6, with 7 nucleotides matching TRBD1. After removal of 6 bases from V and 7 bases from J, the junction contained 6 bases not matched to a gene. The CDR3 contains 14 residues. Germline V gene sequence: CDR1 KGHSH, CDR2 LQKENI. The CDR3: CASSLDRVNSPLHF. The CDR3 bases are TGTGCCAGCTCCCTTGACAGGGTAAATTCACCCCTCCACTTT.

V gene TRBV19 combines with J gene TRBJ1-6; 7 bases match TRBD1. The CDR3 extends over 14 amino acids. CDR1 is LNHDA, CDR2 SQIVND, per germline (reference sequence). Trimming cost V 6 bases and J 8 bases; bases outside gene matches: 7. In DNA form, the CDR3 reads TGTGCCAGTAGGCAGACAGGGATTTATTCACCCCTCCACTTT. Protein product: CASRQTGIYSPLHF.

V usage is TRBV30 and J usage is TRBJ1-1; D call uncertain. Germline-derived CDR1 and CDR2 are GTSNPN and SVGIG (reference sequence). The CDR3 totals 11 residues. V was trimmed by 2 bases and J by 7 bases, leaving 8 bases between them. CDR3 DNA: TGTGCCTGGAGTCCGGGGTATGAAGCTTTCTTT. This codes for CAWSPGYEAFF.

The gene calls are TRBV5-1 and TRBJ2-7, with D maybe TRBD1 (6 bases). V was trimmed by 5 bases and J by 0 bases, leaving 9 bases between them. Germline assignment: CDR1 SGHRS and CDR2 YFSETQ. This CDR3 is 13 amino acids long. The CDR3 coding sequence is TGCGCCAGCAGTTCGGACAGCTCCTACGAGCAGTACTTC. Protein: CASSSDSSYEQYF.

The chain joins TRBV9 to TRBJ2-2, with D tentatively TRBD2 (7 bases). Trimming took 4 bases from V and 6 from J, leaving 19 bases between them. This CDR3 has 16 amino acids. The germline CDR1 and CDR2 sequences are SGDLS and YYNGEE. The CDR3 reads CASSPLSRGPAGELFF. CDR3 in DNA: TGTGCCAGCAGCCCCCTATCGCGGGGGCCCGCCGGGGAGCTGTTTTTT.

In DNA form, the CDR3 reads TGTGCCAGTAGTATAAGCTCCGGTGGCTATGGCTACACCTTC. It translates to CASSISSGGYGYTF. The chain links TRBV19 to TRBJ1-2; D uncertain. Per germline, CDR1 LNHDA and CDR2 SQIVND (reference sequence). Trimming took off 2 bases at V and 4 bases at J, with 11 bases between the two ends. The CDR3 totals 14 residues.

This chain joins TRBV5-1 and TRBJ2-7; 9 positions match TRBD1. Germline V gives CDR1 SGHRS, CDR2 YFSETQ. This CDR3 is built from 14 residues. J was trimmed by 5 bases and V by 0 bases; bases with no gene match: 3. The CDR3 nucleotides read TGCGCCAGCAGCTTGGAGGGACAGGGAAACGAGCAGTACTTC. Its protein is CASSLEGQGNEQYF.

The chain carries TRBV6-5 and TRBJ2-7; tentatively, D is TRBD1 or TRBD2 (5 bases each). The CDR3 covers 13 residues. The germline CDR1 and CDR2 sequences are MNHEY and SVGAGI. The ends were cut back, 5 bases at V and 7 bases at J, with 15 bases in the middle. The chain's CDR3 is CASSLDGAGEQYF. The CDR3, as DNA: TGTGCCAGCAGTCTCGACGGGGCTGGGGAGCAGTACTTC.

The V call is TRBV3-1 (or the pseudogene TRBV3-2), the J call TRBJ1-3; D not resolved. Between the trimmed V and J ends, which lost 4 bases and 3 bases, there was a span of 7 bases. There are 13 residues in the CDR3. The germline CDR1 and CDR2 sequences are LGHDT and YNNKEL (reference sequence). The CDR3 coding sequence is TGTGCCAGCAGCCCCCGGGGTGGAAACACCATATATTTT. This sequence encodes CASSPRGGNTIYF.

The genes are TRBV6-5 and TRBJ1-5, with D maybe TRBD1 (6 bases). V was clipped by 7 bases and J by 3 bases, with 10 bases between them. Germline V lookup: CDR1 MNHEY, CDR2 SVGAGI. CDR3 length equals 13 residues. The CDR3 bases are TGTGCCAGCAAGAGGGACAACAATCAGCCCCAGCATTTT. This sequence encodes CASKRDNNQPQHF.

This chain connects TRBV18 to TRBJ1-2; 9 positions match TRBD1. Germline lookup yields CDR1 KGHSH and CDR2 LQKENI. The CDR3 sequence is 13 residues long. V lost 3 bases, J lost 5 bases, and 1 base stayed unmatched. The CDR3 region has the DNA TGTGCCAGCTCACCGGACAGGGGATATGGCTACACCTTC. Its translation is CASSPDRGYGYTF.

This rearrangement joins TRBV7-9 to TRBJ2-1; the D is unclear. Trimming removed 0 bases from V and 5 bases from J, with 8 bases in between. The CDR3 is 14 residues long. Germline V gives CDR1 SEHNR, CDR2 FQNEAQ (reference sequence). The CDR3, as DNA: TGTGCCAGCAGCTTAGCGGCATTCGACAATGAGCAGTTCTTC. Encoded protein: CASSLAAFDNEQFF.

This sequence joins TRBV7-3 and TRBJ1-6, with 7 bases identical to TRBD1. The germline gives CDR1 SGHTA, CDR2 FQGTGA. With 8 bases clipped from V and 5 bases from J, the junction kept 6 bases outside the gene matches. The CDR3 contains 14 residues. Here the CDR3 reads CASRLGTDNSPLHF. The CDR3 DNA reads TGTGCCAGCCGGTTAGGGACAGATAATTCACCCCTCCACTTT.

This chain joins TRBV6-5 and TRBJ1-4; D call uncertain. Trimming removed 5 bases from V and 4 bases from J, with 11 bases in between. Germline V gene lookup returns CDR1 MNHEY and CDR2 SVGAGI. CDR3 length: 14 residues. The CDR3 bases are TGTGCCAGCAGTCGGACCACTAATAATGAAAAACTGTTTTTT. It encodes CASSRTTNNEKLFF.

The chain joins TRBV3-1 (or the pseudogene TRBV3-2) to TRBJ1-2, with 7 bases fitting TRBD1. Per germline, CDR1 LGHDT and CDR2 YNNKEL (reference sequence). V shed 1 base, J shed 8 bases, and the junction held 7 bases outside the gene matches. This CDR3 comprises 14 residues. The CDR3 is CASSQAAQGVGYTF. As DNA, the CDR3 is TGTGCCAGCAGCCAAGCGGCGCAGGGGGTCGGCTACACCTTC.